These T cell receptor beta chains were read from a single sample in a study of blood T cells in healthy people across ages. TCRdb passed the 5' RACE reads through MiXCR, listing each CDR3 protein once. The data contain about 1,500,000 distinct CDR3 sequences, 40% to 50% of them singletons. The sequencing input was blood. These receptors were taken from a woman aged 18-30 years in good health. CDR3s include the opening cysteine and the closing phenylalanine or tryptophan. The D gene is left open where the match is weak.

d_call j_call v_call cdr3_aa
. TRBJ2-7 TRBV12-5 CASGLSTRTEQYF
TRBD1 TRBJ2-7 TRBV15 CATSSDPGQGAGYEQYF
. TRBJ2-5 TRBV2 CASSAEGRIQETQYF
. TRBJ2-3 TRBV9 CASSALGAYTDTQYF
. TRBJ2-6 TRBV20-1 CSAPTWSSGANVLTF
TRBD2 TRBJ2-1 TRBV24-1 CATSGGRGPNDEQFF
TRBD2 TRBJ2-3 TRBV4-1 CASSQGSGSPDTQYF
. . TRBV20-1 CSARDPGTVGDEQYF
. . TRBV7-9 CASSLALGRDEQYF
. TRBJ1-6 TRBV4-2 CASSQVFRTKGNSPLHF
TRBD2 TRBJ2-7 TRBV7-2 CASSLDSGSSASEQYF
. TRBJ1-2 TRBV11-2 CASSKDRDPDPGYTF
. TRBJ1-2 TRBV29-1 CSVARSDRIANGYTF
. TRBJ2-5 TRBV5-6 CASSLSSYREQYF
. TRBJ1-4 TRBV29-1 CSVQGRSEKLFF
. TRBJ2-2 TRBV18 CASSPQRTGELFF
TRBD1 TRBJ1-1 TRBV28 CASSLKLQGGAFF
TRBD1 TRBJ1-6 TRBV20-1 CSATQTQTAGGNSPLHF
. TRBJ2-3 TRBV12-3/TRBV12-4 CASSFQGPLDTQYF
. TRBJ2-5 TRBV28 CASSRGIQETQYF
. TRBJ1-2 TRBV2 CASSESVTYGYTF
. TRBJ2-3 TRBV20-1 CSARDESRSTDTQYF
. TRBJ1-5 TRBV27 CAGSSGTSNQPQHF
. TRBJ1-1 TRBV20-1 CSPLQPNTEAFF
. . TRBV7-9 CASTRGAWGEQYF
. TRBJ2-7 TRBV11-2 CASSLNSQGPYEQYF
. TRBJ1-1 TRBV27 CASSSPTRDSSAFF
TRBD2 TRBJ2-1 TRBV13 CASSLGAGVSYNEQFF
. TRBJ1-1 TRBV12-3/TRBV12-4 CASSFATNTEAFF
. TRBJ2-1 TRBV6-4 CASSDSPFEGGPNNEQFF
. TRBJ2-1 TRBV20-1 CSAESDKNNEQFF
TRBD1 TRBJ1-2 TRBV15 CATTGQNYGYTF
. TRBJ2-7 TRBV20-1 CSALQRQKGIYEQYF
. TRBJ2-5 TRBV3-1 CASSVRVQEQYF
. TRBJ1-1 TRBV10-3 CAIRVGRGQNTEAFF
. TRBJ2-1 TRBV4-1 CASSQGTGTEQFF
. . TRBV14 CASSQALRYEQYF
. TRBJ2-5 TRBV11-3 CASSGRTKETQYF
TRBD1 TRBJ2-7 TRBV10-3 CAIAGTGFSYEQYF
. TRBJ1-5 TRBV7-6 CASSLAWGSNQPRHF
. TRBJ2-7 TRBV6-1 CASSSGMSYEQYF
TRBD2 . TRBV7-2 CASSPRTSGGPTYNEQYF
. TRBJ2-7 TRBV12-3/TRBV12-4 CASSLGGTNLGQYF
TRBD1 TRBJ2-5 TRBV10-3 CAISDVVWTGETQYF
TRBD1 TRBJ1-1 TRBV3-1 CASSQEGLGTGDTNTEAFF
TRBD2 TRBJ2-4 TRBV4-2 CASSQDSGKNIQYF
. TRBJ1-1 TRBV14 CASSRKTNTEAFF